The 27 T cell receptor beta chains reported below all come from one sample, sequenced in a study of CD8 T cells in ankylosing spondylitis. TCRdb used MiXCR to reprocess the 5' RACE reads, holding one entry per CDR3 protein. The sample lists tens of thousands of distinct CDR3 sequences, 6.2% occurring once. Sequencing was done on a sample of synovial fluid, either unsorted or a sorted T cell fraction (not recorded which). The receptors here all came from a male donor with ankylosing spondylitis.

This clonotype was recorded many times. In DNA form, the CDR3 reads TGTGCCAGCAGAAGACAGGGGGCGAATGAGCAGTTCTTC. It yields the protein CASRRQGANEQFF. The chain recombines TRBV25-1 with TRBJ2-1; 10 bases are shared with TRBD1. Losses at the gene ends were 6 bases for V and 7 bases for J; bases not matched to a gene: 3. The CDR3 extends over 13 amino acids. CDR1 and CDR2 (germline): MGHDK, SYGVNS.

This clonotype was recorded a few times. CDR3: CASSRPVQGALNYGYTF. For the CDR3, the DNA is TGTGCCAGCAGCCGACCGGTACAGGGGGCACTAAACTATGGCTACACCTTC. The chain couples TRBV11-2 to TRBJ1-2; 9 bases align to TRBD1. The V gene end was trimmed by 5 bases and the J gene end by 2 bases; junction bases not matched to a gene: 12. CDR3 size: 17 residues. Germline loops: CDR1 SGHAT, CDR2 FQNNGV.

This clonotype has ten or more counts. This chain joins TRBV9 and TRBJ2-1; 9 bases map to TRBD2. V trimming: 1 base; J trimming: 2 bases; junction bases outside the gene matches: 4. Germline loops: CDR1 SGDLS, CDR2 YYNGEE. The CDR3 has 16 amino acids. CDR3: CASSVRGGRAYNEQFF. CDR3 in DNA: TGTGCCAGCAGCGTAAGGGGCGGGAGGGCCTACAATGAGCAGTTCTTC. Combining the CDR3 with reference TRBV9 and TRBJ2-1 gives the whole variable domain DSGVTQTPKHLITATGQRVTLRCSPRSGDLSVYWYQQSLDQGLQFLIQYYNGEERAKGNILERFSAQQFPDLHSELNLSSLELGDSALYFCASSVRGGRAYNEQFFGPGTRLTVL.

This clonotype occurred a few times. The V call is TRBV14, the J call TRBJ2-4; D remains ambiguous. Germline loops: CDR1 SGHDN, CDR2 FVKESK. The V end was cut by 0 bases, the J end by 0 bases, with 3 bases between. CDR3 size: 14 residues. The CDR3 spells CASSQDLAKNIQYF. The CDR3 DNA sequence: TGTGCCAGCAGCCAAGATCTAGCCAAAAACATTCAGTACTTC.

The chain uses TRBV5-4 and TRBJ1-6; TRBD1 might be the D (5 bases). CDR1 and CDR2 (germline): SGHNT, YYREEE (reference sequence). V was shortened by 4 bases and J by 14 bases, with 22 bases between the two germline ends. CDR3 length: 15 residues. CDR3 DNA sequence: TGTGCCAGCAGCCAACCCAACTCGGGGGTCAAGACCCTCCACTTT. It codes for CASSQPNSGVKTLHF.

This clonotype was seen a handful of times. This CDR3 is CASSSTRTGEGYGYTF. The CDR3, as DNA: TGTGCCAGCAGTTCAACCCGGACAGGGGAGGGCTATGGCTACACCTTC. The rearrangement joins TRBV14 to TRBJ1-2; 9 positions agree with TRBD1. The CDR3 loop spans 16 amino acids. CDR1 and CDR2 (germline): SGHDN, FVKESK. J gave up 4 bases and V 6 bases, and 12 bases lay outside the gene matches.

This clonotype was detected many times. The rearrangement uses TRBV12-5 and TRBJ2-7; 10 nucleotides line up with TRBD1. The CDR3 consists of 14 residues. Unmatched junction bases numbered 6, after V lost 6 bases and J lost 4 bases. Germline V lookup: CDR1 LGHNT, CDR2 FRNRAP. The DNA of the CDR3 is TGTGCTAGTGGCCAGGGACAGGGGACGTACGAGCAGTACTTC. It codes for CASGQGQGTYEQYF.

This clonotype was observed a few times. The V call is TRBV20-1, the J call TRBJ2-1; no firm D call. CDR1 and CDR2 from the germline V gene are DFQATT and SNEGSKA (reference sequence). The V end lost 6 bases, the J end lost 2 bases, and 5 bases lay between the germline ends. The CDR3 length is 11 residues. For the CDR3, the DNA is TGCAGTGCCCCACCCTACAATGAGCAGTTCTTC. It translates to CSAPPYNEQFF.

This clonotype was picked up many times. The rearrangement uses TRBV7-6 and TRBJ1-5, with D uncertain. The CDR3 extends over 13 amino acids. V lost 5 bases and J 0 bases, leaving 5 bases between the germline ends. Germline assignment: CDR1 SGHVS and CDR2 FNYEAQ. CDR3 sequence: CASSADSNQPQHF. The DNA of the CDR3 is TGTGCCAGCAGCGCTGATAGCAATCAGCCCCAGCATTTT.

In its sample, this clonotype was seen many times. This chain connects TRBV7-3 to TRBJ1-6; no clear D gene. Germline V gene sequence: CDR1 SGHTA, CDR2 FQGTGA. The CDR3 has 13 amino acids. V lost 2 bases, J lost 9 bases, and 8 bases lay in between. The CDR3 DNA reads as TGTGCCAGCAGCTTAGGCGCTGGTTCACCCCTCCACTTT. As protein: CASSLGAGSPLHF.

In DNA form, the CDR3 reads TGTGCCAGCAGCCAGTTGGTTGGGAGAATCGGCGAGCAGTACTTC. This gives the protein CASSQLVGRIGEQYF. The chain combines TRBV11-2 with TRBJ2-7, with D maybe TRBD2 (5 bases). Germline values: CDR1 SGHAT, CDR2 FQNNGV. The CDR3 covers 15 residues. The germline V and J ends were trimmed by 5 bases and 6 bases, with 20 bases remaining between them.

This clonotype has a handful of counts. The rearrangement uses TRBV12-3 or TRBV12-4 and TRBJ2-2, with D possibly being TRBD2 (7 bases). This CDR3 spans 17 amino acids. Trimming removed 4 bases at V and 0 bases at J, with 15 bases between. The CDR3 region is CASSSVLGGANTGELFF. For the CDR3, the DNA is TGTGCCAGCAGTTCGGTCCTAGGGGGGGCGAACACCGGGGAGCTGTTTTTT.

This clonotype was observed a few times. The chain carries TRBV3-1 and TRBJ2-1, with TRBD1 as a possible D gene (6 bases). The CDR3 has 15 residues. Between the trimmed V and J ends, which lost 1 base and 8 bases, there was a span of 15 bases. Germline CDR1 and CDR2: LGHDT and YNNKEL (reference sequence). The CDR3 DNA sequence: TGTGCCAGCAGCCAAGCGGGGCAGGGGTTCGATGAGCAGTTCTTC. Amino acids: CASSQAGQGFDEQFF.

The table lists this clonotype with many counts. The chain has TRBV12-3 or TRBV12-4 and TRBJ2-6; unclear D gene. There are 20 residues in the CDR3. The V end was cut by 5 bases, the J end by 0 bases, with 23 bases between. In DNA, the CDR3 is TGTGCCAGCAGTCCAACCAAGAGAGACGCCAGGTTCTCTGGGGCCAACGTCCTGACTTTC. It codes for CASSPTKRDARFSGANVLTF.

This clonotype has a count of ten or more. The chain employs TRBV5-1 and TRBJ2-5, with D perhaps given as TRBD1 or TRBD2 (6 bases each). The CDR3 is 16 amino acids. In germline, CDR1 is SGHRS, CDR2 YFSETQ. Trimming pared 4 bases from V and 3 bases from J, leaving 19 bases between. CDR3 DNA: TGCGCCAGCAGCCCCGGACGGAGGGGGATCGAAGAGACCCAGTACTTC. Amino acids: CASSPGRRGIEETQYF.

This clonotype was recorded a few times. The chain couples TRBV12-3 or TRBV12-4 to TRBJ1-3, with TRBD1 matching 8 bases. Trimming cost V 2 bases and J 2 bases; bases outside gene matches: 5. This CDR3 comprises 16 residues. The CDR3 protein is CASSLFPGQAGNTIYF. The CDR3 DNA reads as TGTGCCAGCAGTTTATTCCCGGGACAGGCTGGAAACACCATATATTTT.

This clonotype has at least ten counts. The CDR3 DNA sequence: TGCGCCAGCAGCCCCTCAGGGTCATGGGCGTACGAGCAGTACTTC. Protein: CASSPSGSWAYEQYF. The chain employs TRBV4-1 and TRBJ2-7, with D possibly matching TRBD1 (5 bases). The CDR3 sequence is 15 residues long. The germline V gene has CDR1 MGHRA and CDR2 YSYEKL. With 4 bases removed from V and 4 bases from J, the gap between germline ends came to 17 bases.

V gene TRBV9 combines with J gene TRBJ2-3; D is perhaps TRBD2 (6 bases). V gave up 4 bases and J gave up 4 bases, with 16 bases separating them. This CDR3 comprises 15 residues. Germline CDR1 and CDR2: SGDLS and YYNGEE. The CDR3 protein is CASSPLAGSADTQYF. The CDR3 DNA reads as TGTGCCAGCAGCCCTTTGGCGGGGTCCGCAGATACGCAGTATTTT. Supplemented by reference TRBV9 and TRBJ2-3, the full variable domain reads DSGVTQTPKHLITATGQRVTLRCSPRSGDLSVYWYQQSLDQGLQFLIQYYNGEERAKGNILERFSAQQFPDLHSELNLSSLELGDSALYFCASSPLAGSADTQYFGPGTRLTVL.

The J gene is TRBJ2-3, the V gene TRBV6-5; TRBD2 might be the D (7 bases). There are 17 residues in the CDR3. The V gene's germline CDR1 is MNHEY and CDR2 SVGAGI. Trimming pared 5 bases from V and 2 bases from J, leaving 20 bases between. CDR3 region: CASSNFLGGAYTDTQYF. The DNA for the CDR3 is TGTGCCAGCAGTAACTTCCTTGGGGGGGCCTACACAGATACGCAGTATTTT.

This clonotype was observed a few times. The V gene is TRBV5-4, the J gene TRBJ2-3; D is perhaps TRBD1 (6 bases). Trimming shortened V by 3 bases and J by 7 bases, and 15 bases separated the two germline ends. The CDR3 loop spans 14 amino acids. The germline V gene has CDR1 SGHNT and CDR2 YYREEE (reference sequence). The CDR3 nucleotides read TGTGCCAGCAGCTCATACCACGGGACAAATACGCAGTATTTT. This translates into CASSSYHGTNTQYF.

This clonotype was found a few times. The rearrangement joins TRBV7-2 to TRBJ2-1, with 14 bases fitting TRBD2. Germline assignment: CDR1 SGHTA and CDR2 FQGNSA. J was trimmed by 8 bases and V by 4 bases; bases with no gene match: 10. This CDR3 region has 17 residues. CDR3 coding DNA: TGTGCCAGCAGCTCGGCGGGACTAGCGGGAGAGGGCGATGAGCAGTTCTTC. Encoded protein: CASSSAGLAGEGDEQFF.

Concerning this clonotype: This may be a read error, as it is one base from a much larger clone. The J gene is TRBJ2-2, the V gene TRBV12-3 or TRBV12-4; tentatively, D is TRBD1 (6 bases). The CDR3 is 12 amino acids. V shed 5 bases and J shed 9 bases, with 10 bases lying between them. CDR3 in DNA: TGTGCCAGCAGTCAGGGGTTTTGGGAGCTGTTTTTT. Translation gives CASSQGFWELFF.

This clonotype was seen at least ten times. The chain couples TRBV29-1 to TRBJ2-3, with 7 bases that match TRBD2. The CDR3 is 14 residues long. Germline assignment: CDR1 SQVTM and CDR2 ANQGSEA. Trimming at V came to 7 bases and at J to 1 base, leaving 8 bases not matched to a gene. The CDR3 coding sequence is TGCAGCGCTGATTCGGGGGGTGGCACAGATACGCAGTATTTT. Translated: CSADSGGGTDTQYF.

This chain connects TRBV6-5 to TRBJ2-4, with a possible D match to TRBD2 (5 bases). The length of the CDR3 is 14 residues. Per the germline V gene, CDR1 is MNHEY and CDR2 is SVGAGI. V dropped 2 bases and J dropped 7 bases, with 12 bases sitting between them. CDR3 loop: CASSYPSQVNIQYF. The CDR3 nucleotides read TGTGCCAGCAGTTACCCTAGCCAAGTGAACATTCAGTACTTC.

This clonotype has ten or more counts. CDR3 nucleotide sequence: TGTGCCAGCAGAGCAGGCATCTCGCGGGGGACGAAGCAGTTCTTC. Its translation is CASRAGISRGTKQFF. The gene calls are TRBV7-9 and TRBJ2-1; 7 bases line up with TRBD2. The V segment lost 6 bases and the J segment 11 bases; nucleotides outside the gene matches: 16. The CDR3 length is 15 residues. The V gene's germline CDR1 is SEHNR and CDR2 FQNEAQ (reference sequence). The full variable domain, its missing parts supplied by reference TRBV7-9 and TRBJ2-1, is DTGVSQNPRHKITKRGQNVTFRCDPISEHNRLYWYRQTLGQGPEFLTYFQNEAQLEKSRLLSDRFSAERPKGSFSTLEIQRTEQGDSAMYLCASRAGISRGTKQFFGPGTRLTVL.

The chain is built from TRBV6-1 and TRBJ2-7, with D tentatively TRBD2 (6 bases). Germline V gene sequence: CDR1 MNHNS, CDR2 SASEGT. The CDR3 is made up of 15 amino acids. V lost 6 bases to trimming and J lost 2 bases, with 17 bases between them. This chain's CDR3 is CASSLGGLGTYEQYF. Written as DNA, the CDR3 is TGTGCCAGCAGCCTGGGAGGTTTGGGTACCTACGAGCAGTACTTC.

This sequence joins TRBV11-2 and TRBJ1-1; a weak D match, TRBD1 (6 bases). Trimming pared 1 base from V and 1 base from J, leaving 10 bases between. Germline CDR1 is SGHAT and CDR2 is FQNNGV. The CDR3 has 15 amino acids. This CDR3 is CASSLVGGRNTEAFF. DNA for the CDR3: TGTGCCAGCAGCTTAGTGGGGGGGCGGAACACTGAAGCTTTCTTT.